The present T cell receptor (beta chain) was sequenced within a study of T cells after posttransplantation cyclophosphamide. Clones were read by immunoSEQ multiplex PCR, and TCRdb kept only the in-frame ones, dropping some. The table shows thousands of clones, with roughly four fifths occurring only once. Study-level results: Donor CD8+ memory clones often dominated recipient blood repertoires at later times. Blood and skin or GI T cell repertoires showed limited TRB overlap. Recipient CMV seropositivity and CMV reactivation strongly tracked TRB clonality.

The CDR3 totals 14 residues. The ends were cut back, 6 bases at V and 0 bases at J, with 9 bases in the middle. Germline CDR1 is SGHAT and CDR2 is FQNNGV. Comment on this clone: Its target is unknown.

A marrow graft followed busulfan-fludarabine conditioning, with cyclophosphamide on days +3 and +4. The gene calls are TRBV11-2 and TRBJ2-4, with D perhaps TRBD1 (6 bases). The receptor's source is a female patient between 40 and 55 years old who received an allogeneic stem cell transplant from a related donor, was CMV-positive, and had no GVHD. Some T cells may be provided by the graft donor. Sample: CD4+ T cells sorted from blood, taken 950 to 1,200 days after allogeneic stem cell transplant with posttransplant cyclophosphamide. CDR3 nucleotides: TGTGCCAGCAGGCAAGGGGGAGCCAAAAACATTCAGTACTTC. Translating gives CASRQGGAKNIQYF.